The T cell receptor (beta chain) under discussion was sequenced for a study of blood T cell repertoires in COVID-19. The wider study: T cells, B-cell-depleted T cells, or PBMCs provided the cDNA or gDNA that served as material.

How the authors handled the data: Nucleated cell number was recorded as an estimate derived from reference gene primer amplification. The data were produced by immunoSEQ multiplex PCR, yet TCRdb's version contains in-frame clones alone and is incomplete. The DNA was the basis for D and trimming; V, J and clone size are from that table. The sample has 65,000 to 95,000 clones; 75% to 85% are singletons. The CDR3 contains 15 residues. CDR1 is KGHSH, CDR2 LQKENI, per germline. The trim removed 3 bases at V and 6 bases at J, leaving 4 bases unmatched. Material for sequencing was peripheral blood. The gene calls are TRBV18 and TRBJ2-1; 11 bases are a match to TRBD2. The receptor was derived from a woman between 40 and 55 years old with active or convalescent COVID-19. For the CDR3, the DNA is TGTGCCAGCTCACCGGGGCTAGCGGGGGGCAATGAGCAGTTCTTC. Protein: CASSPGLAGGNEQFF.